This T cell receptor beta chain comes out of a study of blood T cells in healthy people across ages. Study conclusions and caveats: The lack of PBMC sorting stopped any conclusive naive versus antigen-experienced comparison.

This clonotype was seen a handful of times. Its specificity is not known. Next came a second PCR, run for about 7 to 12 cycles, which used a sample-barcoded 5' primer along with a J-beta primer mix. Each cDNA molecule was tagged by a template-switch adaptor with 12 random nucleotides. TCRdb itself ran the 5' RACE reads through MiXCR, one entry per CDR3 protein. The sample includes around 700,000 distinct CDR3 sequences, 25% of them seen just once. The same sample was also used in a study of T cells of mothers and their children. Per that study: Mothers gave over 8.5 million TCR beta CDR3 reads each, and children several million each. Sequencing revealed no T cell clones that were persistent and microchimeric.

The specimen was blood. This receptor was identified in a boy aged 5 to 17 in good health.

CDR3 region: CASSGGQYEAFF. CDR3 bases: TGTGCCAGCAGCGGGGGACAGTATGAAGCTTTCTTT. The rearrangement uses TRBV7-9 and TRBJ1-1; 7 bases align to TRBD1. The CDR3 extends over 12 amino acids. Germline assignment: CDR1 SEHNR and CDR2 FQNEAQ (reference sequence). With V trimmed by 5 bases and J by 7 bases, 4 bases remained unmatched.